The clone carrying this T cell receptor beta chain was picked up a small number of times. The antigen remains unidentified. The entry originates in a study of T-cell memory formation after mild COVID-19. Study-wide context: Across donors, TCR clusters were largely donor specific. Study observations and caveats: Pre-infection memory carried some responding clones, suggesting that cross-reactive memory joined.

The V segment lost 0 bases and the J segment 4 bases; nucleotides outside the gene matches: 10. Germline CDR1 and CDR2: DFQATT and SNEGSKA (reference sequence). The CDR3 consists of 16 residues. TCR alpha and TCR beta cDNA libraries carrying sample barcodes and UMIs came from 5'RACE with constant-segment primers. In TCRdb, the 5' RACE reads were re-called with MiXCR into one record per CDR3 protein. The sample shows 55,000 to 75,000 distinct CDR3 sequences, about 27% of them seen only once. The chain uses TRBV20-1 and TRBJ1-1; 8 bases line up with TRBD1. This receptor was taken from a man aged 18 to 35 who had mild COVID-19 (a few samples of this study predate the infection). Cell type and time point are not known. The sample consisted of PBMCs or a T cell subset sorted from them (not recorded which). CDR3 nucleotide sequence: TGCAGTGCTAGAGATCGTCCGGGACAGGCGGGCACTGAAGCTTTCTTT. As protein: CSARDRPGQAGTEAFF.